What follows are 29 T cell receptor beta chains derived from one specimen sequenced in a study of cytomegalovirus exposure and HLA in healthy donors. Both 60 Vbeta primers and 13 Jbeta primers went into the PCR. Here immunoSEQ multiplex PCR was the method, and the copy in TCRdb shows in-frame clones only, minus some. This sample contains about 65,000 clones. The sample taken for sequencing was PBMCs. The receptors here all came from a boy under 18 in good health and CMV-seronegative.

The chain has TRBV27 and TRBJ1-5; a possible D gene is TRBD1 (6 bases). Trimming cost V 5 bases and J 2 bases, with 13 bases left between them. From germline, CDR1 is MNHEY and CDR2 SMNVEV (reference sequence). This CDR3 is 15 amino acids long. The CDR3 DNA follows: TGTGCCAGCAGTCCCCTAGGGGGTGGCAATCAGCCCCAGCATTTT. As protein: CASSPLGGGNQPQHF.

J is TRBJ1-3 and V is TRBV2, with D unresolved. Germline CDR1 SNHLY, CDR2 FYNNEI. The CDR3 runs to 13 residues. Between the trimmed V and J ends, which lost 4 bases and 4 bases, there was a span of 8 bases. CDR3 nucleotide sequence: TGTGCCAGCAGTGCCTGGCCCGGAAACACCATATATTTT. Its protein is CASSAWPGNTIYF.

The V and J genes are TRBV11-2 and TRBJ2-7; 9 nucleotides align to TRBD2. Losses at the gene ends were 0 bases for V and 2 bases for J; bases not matched to a gene: 5. Per germline, CDR1 SGHAT and CDR2 FQNNGV. This CDR3 contains 16 residues. In DNA, the CDR3 is TGTGCCAGCAGCTTAGATCTGGCGGGAGGGACCTACGAGCAGTACTTC. Translated: CASSLDLAGGTYEQYF.

The gene calls are TRBV10-3 and TRBJ2-7; D is perhaps TRBD2 (5 bases). The CDR3 consists of 12 residues. Trimming pared 7 bases from V and 7 bases from J, leaving 14 bases between. Germline V CDR1 and CDR2: ENHRY, SYGVKD. The CDR3 reads CAITGEGLEQYF. CDR3 DNA: TGTGCCATCACCGGCGAGGGCTTGGAGCAGTACTTC.

The chain links TRBV2 to TRBJ2-5; 9 bases are a match to TRBD2. The length of the CDR3 is 12 residues. V lost 5 bases and J lost 12; bases outside the gene matches: 7. Germline loops: CDR1 SNHLY, CDR2 FYNNEI. The DNA for the CDR3 is TGTGCCAGCAGTCTCCCTAGCGGGGTGAAGTACTTC. Protein: CASSLPSGVKYF.

J is TRBJ1-1 and V is TRBV7-9; TRBD1 might be the D (6 bases). This CDR3 has 14 residues. V lost 6 bases and J 3 bases, leaving 14 bases between the germline ends. The V gene's germline CDR1 is SEHNR and CDR2 FQNEAQ (reference sequence). The CDR3: CASSRSGTYTEAFF. DNA of the CDR3: TGTGCCAGCAGTCGAAGCGGGACATACACTGAAGCTTTCTTT.

This chain uses TRBV19 with TRBJ1-5; the D gene is possibly TRBD1 (5 bases). Trimming stripped 5 bases from V and 11 bases from J, with 19 bases between. Germline assignment: CDR1 LNHDA and CDR2 SQIVND (reference sequence). The CDR3 consists of 14 residues. CDR3 nucleotides: TGTGCCAGTAGTTTGACAGAGAAGGGAAAATCCCAGCATTTT. Translating gives CASSLTEKGKSQHF.

The chain carries TRBV14 and TRBJ2-4; TRBD2 aligns across 7 bases. Germline V gene lookup returns CDR1 SGHDN and CDR2 FVKESK. V dropped 1 base and J dropped 3; count of bases not matched to a gene: 9. This CDR3 has 17 residues. Written as DNA, the CDR3 is TGTGCCAGCAGCCAAGTGGGACTACGGGAAGGCAAAAACATTCAGTACTTC. Residues: CASSQVGLREGKNIQYF.

The chain uses TRBV29-1 and TRBJ1-5, with D perhaps TRBD1 (5 bases). Germline CDR1 SQVTM, CDR2 ANQGSEA. The V end lost 8 bases, the J end lost 11 bases, and 22 bases lay between the germline ends. CDR3 length equals 13 residues. The CDR3 DNA sequence: TGCAGCTGCGAGATAGGGGCCTCGCGCGCCCAGCATTTT. It codes for CSCEIGASRAQHF.

In DNA form, the CDR3 reads TGTGCCAGCAGAGCCTCGGTCGGGATTACTGAAGCTTTCTTT. It encodes CASRASVGITEAFF. The chain recombines TRBV6-4 with TRBJ1-1; D gene unclear. The germline V gene has CDR1 MRHNA and CDR2 SNTAGT. The germline V and J ends were trimmed by 6 bases and 5 bases, with 16 bases remaining between them. The CDR3 spans 14 residues.

The chain's CDR3 is CASSNTGGVVPQHF. In nucleotides, the CDR3 is TGTGCCAGTAGTAATACAGGGGGTGTAGTGCCCCAGCATTTT. This chain joins TRBV19 and TRBJ1-5; TRBD1 aligns across 8 bases. Unmatched junction bases numbered 8, after V lost 4 bases and J lost 9 bases. The CDR3 runs 14 residues. In germline, CDR1 is LNHDA, CDR2 SQIVND (reference sequence).

The chain combines TRBV5-6 with TRBJ2-1; D might be TRBD2 (5 bases). V lost 2 bases and J 7 bases, leaving 10 bases between the germline ends. Looked up from germline, CDR1 is SGHDT and CDR2 is YYEEEE. The CDR3 has 13 amino acids. CDR3 amino acids: CASSLLGENEQFF. CDR3 nucleotides: TGTGCCAGCAGCTTACTCGGGGAGAATGAGCAGTTCTTC.

CDR3 in DNA: TGTGCCAGCAGTCGCACCGGGACTAGTCGCGAGCAGTACTTC. This sequence encodes CASSRTGTSREQYF. This chain links TRBV6-5 with TRBJ2-7; 8 nucleotides line up with TRBD2. V lost 5 bases, J lost 6 bases, and 9 bases stayed unmatched. CDR3 length: 14 residues. Germline V gives CDR1 MNHEY, CDR2 SVGAGI.

The chain uses TRBV18 and TRBJ2-7, with D possibly matching TRBD1 (5 bases). This CDR3 comprises 17 residues. CDR1 is KGHSH, CDR2 LQKENI, per germline. V was cut by 1 base and J by 4 bases, with 20 bases left in between. The DNA for the CDR3 is TGTGCCAGCTCACCACAGGGGAAGAAAAGAGGTGCTTACGAGCAGTACTTC. The encoded protein is CASSPQGKKRGAYEQYF.

The chain is built from TRBV7-6 and TRBJ2-7; 16 bases line up with TRBD2. The ends lost 3 bases at V and 6 bases at J; junction bases unmatched: 2. Germline V gives CDR1 SGHVS, CDR2 FNYEAQ. CDR3 length: 15 amino acids. CDR3 amino acids: CASSLGTSGRAEQYF. The CDR3 DNA sequence: TGTGCCAGCAGCTTGGGGACTAGCGGGAGGGCCGAGCAGTACTTC.

The J gene is TRBJ1-3, the V gene TRBV5-1; a weak D match, TRBD1 (5 bases). V was clipped by 3 bases and J by 0 bases, with 7 bases between them. Germline V gene data show CDR1 as SGHRS and CDR2 as YFSETQ. The CDR3 has 14 amino acids. CDR3 in DNA: TGCGCCAGCAGCTCCGGGGGCTCTGGAAACACCATATATTTT. The encoded protein is CASSSGGSGNTIYF.

The genes are TRBV7-9 and TRBJ1-5, with TRBD1 identical over 8 bases. There are 14 residues in the CDR3. Trimming cost V 7 bases and J 4 bases; bases outside gene matches: 6. Germline loops: CDR1 SEHNR, CDR2 FQNEAQ (reference sequence). The CDR3 sequence: CASNQGAGNQPQHF. Here the CDR3 DNA reads TGTGCCAGCAATCAGGGGGCTGGAAATCAGCCCCAGCATTTT.

The rearrangement joins TRBV5-1 to TRBJ2-3; 7 bases fit TRBD2. Unmatched junction bases numbered 12, after V lost 1 base and J lost 4 bases. Looked up from germline, CDR1 is SGHRS and CDR2 is YFSETQ. The CDR3 has 17 residues. The CDR3 DNA reads as TGCGCCAGCAGCTTGCGTTCGGGGGGTACCACCCCAGATACGCAGTATTTT. Translated, it gives CASSLRSGGTTPDTQYF.

The chain is built from TRBV19 and TRBJ1-5; D not certain. Germline V gene data show CDR1 as LNHDA and CDR2 as SQIVND (reference sequence). Trimming shortened V by 7 bases and J by 8 bases, and 18 bases separated the two germline ends. The CDR3 length is 14 residues. Written as DNA, the CDR3 is TGTGCCAGTAACCCTGGGCAGGTGATGAAGCCCCAGCATTTT. Protein: CASNPGQVMKPQHF.

The V call is TRBV9, the J call TRBJ2-3; the match to TRBD2 covers 9 bases. Per the germline V gene, CDR1 is SGDLS and CDR2 is YYNGEE. The CDR3 consists of 16 residues. V shed 3 bases and J 2 bases; nucleotides not matched to a gene: 7. This chain's CDR3 is CASSDRLAEYTDTQYF. DNA of the CDR3: TGTGCCAGCAGCGACCGACTAGCGGAGTACACAGATACGCAGTATTTT.

The chain uses TRBV4-1 and TRBJ1-5; maybe TRBD1 (6 bases). Germline CDR1 is MGHRA and CDR2 is YSYEKL. V was cut by 0 bases and J by 4 bases, with 10 bases left in between. The CDR3 is 15 residues long. CDR3 residues: CASSQDKRGNQPQHF. For the CDR3, the DNA is TGCGCCAGCAGCCAAGACAAGAGGGGGAATCAGCCCCAGCATTTT.

The chain joins TRBV19 to TRBJ2-4; D is possibly TRBD1 (6 bases). V lost 8 bases and J 10 bases, leaving 15 bases between the germline ends. CDR1 and CDR2 from the germline V gene are LNHDA and SQIVND (reference sequence). CDR3 length: 12 residues. CDR3: CASGPDSPIQYF. CDR3 in DNA: TGTGCCAGTGGACCGGACAGCCCTATTCAGTACTTC. Full variable domain (outside the CDR3, taken from reference TRBV19 and TRBJ2-4): DGGITQSPKYLFRKEGQNVTLSCEQNLNHDAMYWYRQDPGQGLRLIYYSQIVNDFQKGDIAEGYSVSREKKESFPLTVTSAQKNPTAFYLCASGPDSPIQYFGAGTRLSVL.

The rearrangement uses TRBV9 and TRBJ2-3; possible D gene TRBD2, 6 bases. CDR3 length: 16 residues. CDR1 and CDR2 from the germline V gene are SGDLS and YYNGEE. V was clipped by 0 bases and J by 3 bases, with 14 bases between them. The CDR3 region has the DNA TGTGCCAGCAGCGTAGCCTCGGGAGTGGGAACAGATACGCAGTATTTT. Translated, it gives CASSVASGVGTDTQYF.

The rearrangement joins TRBV7-6 to TRBJ2-6, with 7 nucleotides matching TRBD1. The CDR3 extends over 19 amino acids. V was pared by 5 bases and J by 0 bases, with 13 bases of the junction left unmatched. The germline gives CDR1 SGHVS, CDR2 FNYEAQ. The CDR3: CASSPYRGPSSSGANVLTF. The CDR3 DNA is TGTGCCAGCAGCCCCTACAGGGGACCTTCGAGCTCTGGGGCCAACGTCCTGACTTTC.

The rearrangement uses TRBV27 and TRBJ1-1; 12 positions match TRBD1. Germline V gene sequence: CDR1 MNHEY, CDR2 SMNVEV (reference sequence). Germline trimming cut 6 bases from V and 8 bases from J; bases unmatched to any gene: 4. CDR3 length equals 13 residues. DNA for the CDR3: TGTGCCAGCAGCGGGACAGGGGGCTCGGAAGCTTTCTTT. Protein sequence: CASSGTGGSEAFF.

The chain couples TRBV18 to TRBJ1-1; D may be TRBD1 (6 bases). The V end lost 6 bases, the J end lost 8 bases, and 16 bases lay between the germline ends. Germline V gene lookup returns CDR1 KGHSH and CDR2 LQKENI. This CDR3 has 13 residues. CDR3 DNA: TGTGCCAGCTCCACGGGGGGGCTTATCGAAGCTTTCTTT. Protein sequence: CASSTGGLIEAFF.

The chain combines TRBV6-6 with TRBJ2-5, with TRBD1 identical over 9 bases. CDR3 length: 16 residues. Trimming took 2 bases from V and 4 from J; bases not matched to a gene: 8. CDR1 is MNHNY, CDR2 SVGAGI, per germline (reference sequence). CDR3 nucleotides: TGTGCCAGCAGTTACCCCACGGGACAGGGAGTAGAGACCCAGTACTTC. It is translated as CASSYPTGQGVETQYF.

The V call is TRBV14, the J call TRBJ2-1, with 11 bases lining up with TRBD2. Germline CDR1 SGHDN, CDR2 FVKESK. V gave up 0 bases and J gave up 3 bases; unmatched junction bases: 4. The CDR3 runs 17 residues. The CDR3 loop is CASSQEMGTSGYNEQFF. DNA of the CDR3: TGTGCCAGCAGCCAAGAAATGGGGACTAGCGGCTACAATGAGCAGTTCTTC.

Notes on this clone: A read error may produce the germline difference seen at one junction end. This chain connects TRBV6-1 to TRBJ2-7, with 9 bases identical to TRBD2. The CDR3 loop spans 15 amino acids. CDR1 MNHNS and CDR2 SASEGT come from the germline V gene. The CDR3 sequence is CASREGTSRAYEQYF. The DNA of the CDR3 is TGTGCCAGCAGGGAAGGGACTAGCAGGGCCTACGAGCAGTACTTC.